Listed below are T cell receptor beta chains from one sample, sequenced in a study of CD8+CD57+ T cells in acquired aplastic anemia. TCRdb itself ran the reads through MiXCR, one entry per CDR3 protein. The profile covers approximately 250,000 distinct CDR3 sequences, with 65% to 90% appearing a single time and approximately 40% taken by the ten largest. Sequencing was done on a sample of sorted CD4+, CD8+, or CD8+CD57+ T cells (not recorded which) from PBMCs. All receptors come from a human donor with aplastic anemia. CDR3s include the opening cysteine and the closing phenylalanine or tryptophan. D genes are given only for firm matches.

V	D	J	CDR3
TRBV10-3	NA	TRBJ1-2	CAITNQGGQVTYGYTF
TRBV9	TRBD1	TRBJ2-1	CASSVGVGTGAYNEQFF
TRBV10-2	NA	TRBJ2-1	CASMDGQVDYNEQFF
TRBV5-6	TRBD1	TRBJ2-2	CASSLGRGLSGELFF
TRBV7-2	NA	TRBJ2-3	CASSLAGGANKYF
TRBV7-6	TRBD2	TRBJ2-7	CASSLVRGSGGDEQYF
TRBV20-1	NA	TRBJ1-2	CSATQGGGSGYGYTF
TRBV5-1	NA	TRBJ1-1	CASSLVREHGYTEAFF
TRBV9	NA	TRBJ2-6	CASSESYGANVLTF
TRBV7-8	TRBD2	TRBJ2-1	CASSIASGPDNEHFF
TRBV7-9	NA	TRBJ2-6	CASSLAGGDRAIVLTF
TRBV5-1	NA	TRBJ1-2	CASSAPTSWVDYGYTF
TRBV2	NA	TRBJ2-1	CASSLPDGDTIGSQFF
TRBV7-7	NA	TRBJ2-3	CASSVGRGRNTQYF
TRBV2	TRBD1	TRBJ1-1	CASREGGTATLNFEAGF
TRBV7-8	NA	TRBJ1-1	CASSLKRFAEAFF
TRBV7-8	NA	TRBJ1-5	CASTLGSVPTGANHF
TRBV7-3	TRBD1	TRBJ2-3	CASTPDRVKLPTDTQYF
TRBV11-2	TRBD1	TRBJ2-1	CASSKAAGQGAPEQFF
TRBV7-2	NA	TRBJ2-1	CASSDGPETYNGQFF
TRBV7-2	NA	TRBJ2-7	CASSSTTTGNEQYF
TRBV5-6	NA	TRBJ1-1	CASRWGQAGNTEAFF
TRBV15	NA	TRBJ2-1	CATSRGGSQETYF
TRBV29-1	NA	TRBJ2-1	CSLWAGATYEQFF
TRBV11-2	NA	TRBJ2-7	CASSEMRVSVTYEQYF
TRBV7-6	TRBD1	TRBJ1-1	CASSSATGGEAFSFF
TRBV20-1	TRBD1	TRBJ2-7	CSAPGQGVYEQYF
TRBV7-2	NA	TRBJ2-3	CASSLAGRGGADTQYF
TRBV7-9	TRBD1	TRBJ1-5	CASSLGTGDQPQHF
TRBV7-8	NA	TRBJ2-1	CASSFGGIPDKLF